The 2 T cell receptor beta chains in this list originate from one sample, sequenced in a study of shared clonotypes between healthy human individuals. Sequenced by immunoSEQ multiplex PCR; TCRdb stores in-frame clones only, minus some. This table holds 1,400,000 or so clones, 98% to 99% found once. The sample consisted of naive CD4+ T cells sorted from blood. Stated subset: CD45RA+ positively selected. These TCRs come from a man between 25 and 39 years old in good health.

The genes are TRBV11-2 and TRBJ2-7; 7 bases align to TRBD2. Germline-derived CDR1 and CDR2 are SGHAT and FQNNGV. Unmatched junction bases numbered 10, after V lost 4 bases and J lost 4 bases. The CDR3 is 15 residues long. The CDR3 spells CASSSYIAGRYEQYF. The CDR3 coding sequence is TGTGCCAGCAGCTCCTACATAGCGGGCCGGTACGAGCAGTACTTC.

The chain employs TRBV6-6 and TRBJ2-2, with D maybe TRBD1 (5 bases). Trimming took off 4 bases at V and 8 bases at J, with 17 bases between the two ends. This CDR3 has 15 amino acids. Germline loops: CDR1 MNHNY, CDR2 SVGAGI (reference sequence). CDR3 residues: CASSSRQLRRGELFF. CDR3 in DNA: TGTGCCAGCAGTTCCCGACAGCTGAGGAGAGGGGAGCTGTTTTTT.